The 31 T cell receptor beta chains below come from one sample, sequenced in a study of T cell repertoires in cytomegalovirus infection. TCRdb passed the reads through MiXCR, listing each CDR3 protein once. This table has more than 85,000 distinct CDR3 sequences, 15% to 20% appearing once. Input material: PBMCs. Receptor source: a human donor in good health (CMV status not recorded). Some clones in this sample may be carry-over from other donors' samples.

The chain uses TRBV27 and TRBJ2-1; a weak D match, TRBD2 (6 bases). Trimming removed 3 bases from V and 6 bases from J, with 9 bases in between. The CDR3 covers 13 residues. CDR1 and CDR2 (germline): MNHEY, SMNVEV (reference sequence). The CDR3 sequence: CASSFGRGNEQFF. The CDR3 bases are TGTGCCAGCAGTTTCGGGCGGGGCAATGAGCAGTTCTTC.

This clonotype turned up a few times. This sequence joins TRBV12-3 or TRBV12-4 and TRBJ2-5; 8 nucleotides align to TRBD2. This CDR3 has 16 amino acids. V was clipped by 1 base and J by 0 bases; unmatched bases: 4. CDR3 nucleotides: TGTGCCAGCAGTTTAGGGACTAGCTCGTACCAAGAGACCCAGTACTTC. It codes for CASSLGTSSYQETQYF.

This clonotype was counted ten times or more. The chain uses TRBV7-2 and TRBJ1-3, with 7 positions matching TRBD1. This CDR3 has 14 amino acids. The trim removed 3 bases at V and 2 bases at J, leaving 1 base unmatched. Germline V gene data show CDR1 as SGHTA and CDR2 as FQGNSA. The CDR3 nucleotides read TGTGCCAGCAGCTTCACAGGGGCTGGAAACACCATATATTTT. As protein: CASSFTGAGNTIYF.

V usage is TRBV12-3 or TRBV12-4 and J usage is TRBJ2-4, with 7 bases matching TRBD2. The CDR3 is 14 residues long. The J segment lost 4 bases and the V segment lost 5 bases, leaving 5 bases of the junction unmatched. CDR3 DNA: TGTGCCAGCAGTCTCCTAGCGGCGAAAAACATTCAGTACTTC. It yields the protein CASSLLAAKNIQYF.

This clonotype has a count of ten or more. This sequence joins TRBV7-8 and TRBJ2-3; 11 nucleotides align to TRBD2. The CDR3 is 16 residues long. Germline V CDR1 and CDR2: SGHVS, FQNEAQ. The V gene end was trimmed by 5 bases and the J gene end by 4 bases; junction bases not matched to a gene: 8. CDR3 in amino acids: CASSPGTSGKPDTQYF. CDR3 in DNA: TGTGCCAGCAGCCCGGGGACTAGCGGAAAGCCAGATACGCAGTATTTT.

This clonotype was recorded many times. This chain connects TRBV11-2 to TRBJ2-5; 11 bases match TRBD1. The CDR3 loop spans 15 amino acids. Trimming removed 4 bases from V and 5 bases from J; junction bases left unmatched: 6. Germline values: CDR1 SGHAT, CDR2 FQNNGV. The CDR3 DNA reads as TGTGCCAGCAGCTCCCGGGACAGGGGGATGGAGACCCAGTACTTC. This gives the protein CASSSRDRGMETQYF.

On this clonotype: A read error is possible here, since a much larger clone lies one base away. This chain joins TRBV7-2 and TRBJ1-5; TRBD1 is a possible D gene (5 bases). CDR1 is SGHTA, CDR2 FQGNSA, per germline. V lost 3 bases to trimming and J lost 2 bases, with 8 bases between them. The CDR3 length is 14 residues. CDR3: CASSFDRRNQPQHF. CDR3 nucleotides: TGTGCCAGCAGCTTCGACAGACGCAATCAGCCCCAGCATTTT.

Worth noting for this clonotype: Compared with germline, one end of the junction differs, possibly owing to a read error. The chain joins TRBV7-2 to TRBJ2-5, with D perhaps being TRBD1 or TRBD2 (6 bases each). Germline V gene data show CDR1 as SGHTA and CDR2 as FQGNSA. The CDR3 has 16 amino acids. The CDR3 loop reads CACSPHRRGAGETQYF. Here the CDR3 DNA reads TGTGCCTGCAGCCCCCATCGGAGGGGGGCTGGGGAGACCCAGTACTTC. Variable domain in full (rest from reference TRBV7-2 and TRBJ2-5): GAGVSQSPSNKVTEKGKDVELRCDPISGHTALYWYRQSLGQGLEFLIYFQGNSAPDKSGLPSDRFSAERTGGSVSTLTIQRTQQEDSAVYLCACSPHRRGAGETQYFGPGTRLLVL.

This clonotype was seen many times. J is TRBJ1-1 and V is TRBV7-2; a possible D gene is TRBD1 (5 bases). V lost 8 bases and J 5 bases, leaving 9 bases between the germline ends. Germline values: CDR1 SGHTA, CDR2 FQGNSA. CDR3 length equals 11 residues. In nucleotides, the CDR3 is TGTGCCAGCGGGGGGGGGACTGAAGCTTTCTTT. Its translation is CASGGGTEAFF.

In its sample, this clonotype was seen many times. V is TRBV6-5 and J is TRBJ2-6; D remains ambiguous. In germline, CDR1 is MNHEY, CDR2 SVGAGI. V was clipped by 0 bases and J by 0 bases, with 21 bases between them. The CDR3 covers 21 residues. The CDR3 coding sequence is TGTGCCAGCAGTTACTCGAATAAACGGCAGAGGTATATCTCTGGGGCCAACGTCCTGACTTTC. Encoded protein: CASSYSNKRQRYISGANVLTF.

This clonotype was observed a few times. The CDR3 is CASRPGLAGGGQFF. CDR3 nucleotides: TGTGCCAGCAGACCGGGACTAGCGGGGGGGGGTCAGTTCTTC. V is TRBV12-3 or TRBV12-4 and J is TRBJ2-1, with 16 bases that match TRBD2. The CDR3 runs 14 residues. Trimming at V came to 6 bases and at J to 13 bases, leaving 6 bases not matched to a gene.

The table lists this clonotype with many counts. The genes are TRBV7-2 and TRBJ2-5, with D perhaps matching TRBD1 or TRBD2 (7 bases each). Germline-derived CDR1 and CDR2 are SGHTA and FQGNSA. Trimming removed 7 bases at V and 3 bases at J, with 18 bases between. The CDR3 has 15 residues. Here the CDR3 DNA reads TGTGCCAGCATCCCAGGGGGGGGGGCCGAAGAGACCCAGTACTTC. Protein product: CASIPGGGAEETQYF.

This clonotype has a count of ten or more. The CDR3 is CASSPELEGDYNSPLHF. CDR3 DNA sequence: TGTGCCAGCAGTCCAGAGCTGGAAGGAGATTATAATTCACCCCTCCACTTT. This chain uses TRBV5-5 with TRBJ1-6; D is unresolved. The length of the CDR3 is 17 residues. Germline V lookup: CDR1 SGHKS, CDR2 YYEKEE (reference sequence). Trimming shortened V by 5 bases and J by 4 bases, and 19 bases separated the two germline ends.

This clonotype occurred many times. This CDR3 is CASSPGGGQDFYGYTF. The CDR3 coding sequence is TGTGCCAGCAGTCCCGGGGGTGGGCAAGACTTCTATGGCTACACCTTC. This rearrangement joins TRBV12-3 or TRBV12-4 to TRBJ1-2; D might be TRBD1 (5 bases). The germline V and J ends were trimmed by 5 bases and 4 bases, with 20 bases remaining between them. This CDR3 spans 16 amino acids.

The V gene is TRBV20-1, the J gene TRBJ2-5, with 8 bases fitting TRBD2. V trimming: 4 bases; J trimming: 2 bases; junction bases outside the gene matches: 9. The CDR3 is 15 residues long. The germline V gene has CDR1 DFQATT and CDR2 SNEGSKA (reference sequence). The chain's CDR3 is CSANQPSGGQETQYF. The CDR3 DNA reads as TGCAGTGCTAACCAGCCCAGCGGGGGACAAGAGACCCAGTACTTC.

This clonotype has ten or more counts. V gene TRBV4-2 combines with J gene TRBJ2-3; TRBD2 agrees at 8 bases. The V and J ends lost 0 bases and 5 bases, in that order; junction bases with no gene match: 10. This CDR3 has 17 residues. The V gene's germline CDR1 is LGHNA and CDR2 YNFKEQ. CDR3 in DNA: TGTGCCAGCAGCCAAGATGGGAGCGGGGGAGGAGGAGATACGCAGTATTTT. It translates to CASSQDGSGGGGDTQYF.

The table lists this clonotype with a few counts. This chain links TRBV5-6 with TRBJ1-1; D gene ambiguous. Germline V gene sequence: CDR1 SGHDT, CDR2 YYEEEE. V was clipped by 1 base and J by 0 bases, with 7 bases between them. The CDR3 totals 14 residues. CDR3 nucleotide sequence: TGTGCCAGCAGCTTGAACGGGATGAACACTGAAGCTTTCTTT. It is translated as CASSLNGMNTEAFF.

The rearrangement links TRBV6-5 to TRBJ2-1; D perhaps matches TRBD2 (5 bases). The CDR3 loop spans 15 amino acids. V was clipped by 2 bases and J by 7 bases, with 15 bases between them. Germline CDR1 reads MNHEY; CDR2 reads SVGAGI. The CDR3 spells CASSYRRAGGNEQFF. CDR3 nucleotide sequence: TGTGCCAGCAGTTACCGGCGGGCCGGCGGAAATGAGCAGTTCTTC.

With regard to this clonotype: A much more abundant neighbour one base away suggests this may be a read error. The rearrangement joins TRBV7-2 to TRBJ1-2; possible D gene TRBD1, 6 bases. This CDR3 comprises 15 residues. V lost 4 bases and J lost 7, with 19 bases in between. Germline V gene data show CDR1 as SGHTA and CDR2 as FQGNSA. The CDR3 DNA sequence: TGTGCCAGCAGCTCCTCATCGGCAGGGGATGGTGGCTACACCTTC. This codes for CASSSSSAGDGGYTF.

This clonotype was counted a few times. V is TRBV20-1 and J is TRBJ1-5; 8 nucleotides align to TRBD1. Germline V lookup: CDR1 DFQATT, CDR2 SNEGSKA (reference sequence). The CDR3 spans 17 residues. V dropped 2 bases and J dropped 3; count of bases not matched to a gene: 12. The CDR3 coding sequence is TGCAGTGCTAGACCGAACAGGGGGTCGGGCCCCAATCAGCCCCAGCATTTT. Amino acids: CSARPNRGSGPNQPQHF.

The sample holds many counts of this clonotype. The V gene is TRBV12-3 or TRBV12-4, the J gene TRBJ1-1; D remains ambiguous. V lost 3 bases and J 7 bases, leaving 15 bases between the germline ends. There are 14 residues in the CDR3. CDR3 nucleotides: TGTGCCAGCAGTTTGGGTCAGCCTAACCTTGAAGCTTTCTTT. It codes for CASSLGQPNLEAFF.

This clonotype was found many times. CDR3 residues: CASSRTGGGQPQHF. CDR3 DNA sequence: TGTGCCAGCAGTCGGACAGGGGGCGGTCAGCCCCAGCATTTT. The chain carries TRBV12-3 or TRBV12-4 and TRBJ1-5; 11 bases map to TRBD1. This CDR3 spans 14 amino acids. The V and J ends lost 5 bases and 6 bases, in that order; junction bases with no gene match: 3.

The chain uses TRBV7-4 and TRBJ1-1; tentative D call: TRBD1 (6 bases). Germline V gene sequence: CDR1 SGHVT, CDR2 SQSDAQ. CDR3 length equals 14 residues. V gave up 4 bases and J gave up 2 bases, with 11 bases separating them. In DNA, the CDR3 is TGTGCCAGCAGCTATGGGACAAGAAACACTGAAGCTTTCTTT. The encoded protein is CASSYGTRNTEAFF.

The J gene is TRBJ1-2, the V gene TRBV4-3; 7 bases fit TRBD1. J lost 6 bases, V lost 5 bases, and 9 bases had no gene match. The CDR3 is 14 residues long. Germline assignment: CDR1 LGHNA and CDR2 YSLEER. CDR3 nucleotide sequence: TGCGCCAGCAGCGCCCGGACAGGCGGCGATGGCTACACCTTC. Its protein product is CASSARTGGDGYTF.

This clonotype appeared a few times. This chain connects TRBV7-4 to TRBJ2-7, with TRBD1 as a possible D gene (6 bases). Per germline, CDR1 SGHVT and CDR2 SQSDAQ. This CDR3 is built from 14 residues. The V gene lost 5 bases and the J gene lost 6 bases, with 17 bases spanning the gap. The CDR3 loop is CASSPPRRRGEQYF. CDR3 coding DNA: TGTGCCAGCAGCCCCCCCCGGCGCAGGGGCGAGCAGTACTTC.

This clonotype was observed a few times. This chain joins TRBV6-5 and TRBJ2-7; D is perhaps TRBD1 (6 bases). The CDR3 consists of 14 residues. The ends were cut back, 3 bases at V and 7 bases at J, with 16 bases in the middle. Germline V CDR1 and CDR2: MNHEY, SVGAGI. The CDR3 loop is CASSYSPGAKEQYF. The CDR3 nucleotides are TGTGCCAGCAGTTATTCACCAGGGGCGAAAGAGCAGTACTTC.

In this sample, this clonotype turned up many times. This chain connects TRBV14 to TRBJ1-6; perhaps TRBD1 as D (5 bases). The CDR3 runs to 13 residues. Germline lookup yields CDR1 SGHDN and CDR2 FVKESK. With 5 bases removed from V and 9 bases from J, the gap between germline ends came to 11 bases. CDR3 residues: CASSVGVSSPLHF. In DNA form, the CDR3 reads TGTGCCAGCAGCGTGGGGGTTAGTTCACCCCTCCACTTT.

This clonotype came up many times. J is TRBJ2-1 and V is TRBV2; D is ambiguous. The V gene lost 6 bases and the J gene lost 7 bases, with 10 bases spanning the gap. CDR3 length: 12 amino acids. Per germline, CDR1 SNHLY and CDR2 FYNNEI. For the CDR3, the DNA is TGTGCCAGCAGCCTAGGACGGAATGAGCAGTTCTTC. Residues: CASSLGRNEQFF.

This clonotype was detected a few times. V is TRBV7-8 and J is TRBJ1-1; perhaps TRBD1 as D (6 bases). Per the germline V gene, CDR1 is SGHVS and CDR2 is FQNEAQ. With 1 base removed from V and 11 bases from J, the gap between germline ends came to 14 bases. This CDR3 spans 13 amino acids. The CDR3 loop reads CASSLDSGASAFF. DNA for the CDR3: TGTGCCAGCAGCTTAGATTCAGGGGCTTCGGCTTTCTTT.

CDR3 residues: CASSSGQGRGNEQFF. Written as DNA, the CDR3 is TGCGCCAGCAGCTCGGGACAGGGCCGGGGGAATGAGCAGTTCTTC. V and J are TRBV5-1 and TRBJ2-1, with TRBD1 identical over 9 bases. Germline trimming cut 3 bases from V and 7 bases from J; bases unmatched to any gene: 8. CDR1 and CDR2 (germline): SGHRS, YFSETQ. The CDR3 loop spans 15 amino acids. The full variable domain, in which reference TRBV5-1 and TRBJ2-1 provide the parts outside the CDR3, is KAGVTQTPRYLIKTRGQQVTLSCSPISGHRSVSWYQQTPGQGLQFLFEYFSETQRNKGNFPGRFSGRQFSNSRSEMNVSTLELGDSALYLCASSSGQGRGNEQFFGPGTRLTVL.

This clonotype was detected many times. This rearrangement joins TRBV6-6 to TRBJ2-2; TRBD2 is a possible D gene (6 bases). The germline V gene encodes CDR1 MNHNY and CDR2 SVGAGI (reference sequence). The V and J ends lost 2 bases and 7 bases respectively, with 11 bases between them. The CDR3 consists of 14 residues. The CDR3 DNA reads TGTGCCAGCAGTTACGGGAGGTGGGACGGGGAGCTGTTTTTT. Residues: CASSYGRWDGELFF.